This record looks at one T cell receptor beta chain sequence and its context. Its antigen is as yet unknown. V was trimmed by 0 bases and J by 2 bases, leaving 10 bases between them. The CDR3 extends over 15 amino acids. Germline-derived CDR1 and CDR2 are LGHNA and YSLEER. This specimen belongs to a study of cytomegalovirus exposure and HLA in healthy donors. About the study: Approximately 200 million T cells yielded around 120 million unique TCR beta sequences in earlier analysis. Around 77 million unique TCRs from HLA-typed donors made up an early data release.

Primers for the PCR totalled 60 Vbeta and 13 Jbeta. Profiled with immunoSEQ multiplex PCR; TCRdb holds only in-frame clones, not every one. The sample has 200,000 or so clones, nearly 80% seen once. Study-wide results and caveats: Most TCR sequences proved rare, with some public TCRs found in many donors.

Whereas donors were nominally healthy upon sampling, unrecorded immune exposures were probable. V gene TRBV4-3 combines with J gene TRBJ1-1; the D is unclear. Sequenced material: PBMCs. The receptor was isolated from a woman aged 30 to 39 in good health and CMV-seropositive. CDR3 region: CASSQDRALNTEAFF. In DNA, the CDR3 is TGCGCCAGCAGCCAAGACCGCGCCCTTAACACTGAAGCTTTCTTT.